What follows is one T cell receptor beta chain and its context. CDR1 SGHNT and CDR2 YYREEE come from the germline V gene (reference sequence). There are 16 residues in the CDR3. V was pared by 0 bases and J by 0 bases, with 5 bases of the junction left unmatched. Methods used by the authors: Reference gene primer amplification in the assay estimated nucleated cell counts. Method: immunoSEQ multiplex PCR; TCRdb's copy keeps in-frame clones and lacks some. The DNA was the basis for D and trimming; V, J and clone size are from that table. The sample records 45,000 to 70,000 clones, about 89% being singletons. This sample was included in a study of blood T cell repertoires in COVID-19. As for the study in general: COVID-19 samples from acute and convalescent phases originated in the United States, Italy and Spain. PBMCs, B-cell-depleted T cells, or T cells were the source of the cDNA or gDNA that made up the material.

The chain joins TRBV5-4 to TRBJ2-7; TRBD2 agrees at 8 bases. The sequenced material came from peripheral blood. This TCR came from an older woman with active or convalescent COVID-19. The DNA for the CDR3 is TGTGCCAGCAGCTTGGGGACTAGCCGCCTCTCCTACGAGCAGTACTTC. This gives the protein CASSLGTSRLSYEQYF.